The entry below gives a single T cell receptor beta chain sequence along with its context. Its antigen is not identified. The data originate from a study of cytomegalovirus exposure and HLA in healthy donors. Study outcomes and limitations: Previous analysis showed most TCR beta V segments were productive about 87% or about 30% of the time. Later work found that TCR association rates differed between HLA loci; DRB1 had the most and HLA-C the fewest. Some V segments could not be told apart, so they were left out, TRBV6-2 and TRBV6-3 among them.

This CDR3 is 16 amino acids long. V shed 2 bases, J shed 4 bases, and the junction held 7 bases outside the gene matches. The V gene's germline CDR1 is SEHNR and CDR2 FQNEAQ (reference sequence). Both 60 Vbeta primers and 13 Jbeta primers went into the PCR. TCRdb keeps only in-frame clones here, not all; method: immunoSEQ multiplex PCR. This table holds 150,000 to 200,000 clones, approximately 83% found once. This chain connects TRBV7-9 to TRBJ2-5; 10 bases map to TRBD2. Sequencing was performed on PBMCs. The clonotype comes from a man aged 18-30 years in good health and CMV-seropositive. DNA for the CDR3: TGTGCCAGCAGCTTACCCAGCGGGGGGGCGCGAGAGACCCAGTACTTC. Translation gives CASSLPSGGARETQYF.